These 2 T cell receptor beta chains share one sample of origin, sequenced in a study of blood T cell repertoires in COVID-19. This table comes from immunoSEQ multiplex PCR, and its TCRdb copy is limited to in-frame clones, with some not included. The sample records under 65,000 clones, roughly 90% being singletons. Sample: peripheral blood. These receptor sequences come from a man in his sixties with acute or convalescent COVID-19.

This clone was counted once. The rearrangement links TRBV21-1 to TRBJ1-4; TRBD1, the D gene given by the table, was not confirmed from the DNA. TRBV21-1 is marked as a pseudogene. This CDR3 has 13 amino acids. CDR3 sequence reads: CATEQGPNEKLFF. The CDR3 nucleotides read TGTGCCACCGAACAGGGGCCTAATGAAAAACTGTTTTTT.

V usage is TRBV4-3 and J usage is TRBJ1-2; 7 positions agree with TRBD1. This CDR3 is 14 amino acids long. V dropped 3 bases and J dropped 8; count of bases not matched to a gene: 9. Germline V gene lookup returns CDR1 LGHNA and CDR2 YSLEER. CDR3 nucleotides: TGCGCCAGCAGCCACGTCCCGGACAGGCGCGGCTACACCTTC. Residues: CASSHVPDRRGYTF.